These 18 T cell receptor beta chains were sequenced from one sample in a study of blood T cell repertoires in COVID-19. This table comes from immunoSEQ multiplex PCR, and its TCRdb copy is limited to in-frame clones, with some not included. The sample shows 37,000 or so clones, 90% of them seen only once. The sample consisted of peripheral blood. These receptors all come from a man aged 65 to 85 with acute or convalescent COVID-19.

J is TRBJ2-3 and V is TRBV5-4; no clear D gene. The CDR3 length is 14 residues. Germline V CDR1 and CDR2: SGHNT, YYREEE (reference sequence). V lost 5 bases and J lost 3, with 13 bases in between. This chain's CDR3 is CASSGSLRTDTQYF. DNA of the CDR3: TGTGCCAGCAGTGGGTCTCTGAGGACAGATACGCAGTATTTT.

V and J are TRBV7-9 and TRBJ1-4, with TRBD1 as a possible D gene (6 bases). Germline V gene sequence: CDR1 SEHNR, CDR2 FQNEAQ (reference sequence). The CDR3 runs to 15 residues. Trimming stripped 8 bases from V and 4 bases from J, with 17 bases between. The CDR3 protein is CASGDRGGFNEKLFF. The CDR3 DNA is TGTGCCAGCGGCGACCGAGGGGGTTTTAATGAAAAACTGTTTTTT.

The rearrangement links TRBV6-6 to TRBJ1-5; unclear D gene. The V end was cut by 2 bases, the J end by 7 bases, with 9 bases between. The CDR3 is made up of 13 amino acids. Looked up from germline, CDR1 is MNHNY and CDR2 is SVGAGI (reference sequence). The CDR3 region has the DNA TGTGCCAGCAGTTACGGGCAGTCGCAGCCCCAGCATTTT. Translation: CASSYGQSQPQHF.

The V call is TRBV5-1, the J call TRBJ2-7; D perhaps matches TRBD2 (5 bases). Germline values: CDR1 SGHRS, CDR2 YFSETQ. V gave up 0 bases and J gave up 1 base, with 11 bases separating them. This CDR3 has 15 amino acids. CDR3 sequence reads: CASSLDGRGSYEQYF. The CDR3 DNA is TGCGCCAGCAGCTTGGATGGCCGGGGATCCTACGAGCAGTACTTC. The full variable domain, with the rest looked up from reference TRBV5-1 and TRBJ2-7, is KAGVTQTPRYLIKTRGQQVTLSCSPISGHRSVSWYQQTPGQGLQFLFEYFSETQRNKGNFPGRFSGRQFSNSRSEMNVSTLELGDSALYLCASSLDGRGSYEQYFGPGTRLTVT.

This clone came up once. V gene TRBV19 combines with J gene TRBJ1-5; D is uncertain. CDR1 is LNHDA, CDR2 SQIVND, per germline (reference sequence). V gave up 5 bases and J gave up 3 bases, with 11 bases separating them. The CDR3 runs 14 residues. CDR3 amino acids: CASSSNGANQPQHF. The DNA for the CDR3 is TGTGCCAGTAGTTCTAACGGTGCCAATCAGCCCCAGCATTTT. The full variable domain, in which reference TRBV19 and TRBJ1-5 provide the parts outside the CDR3, is DGGITQSPKYLFRKEGQNVTLSCEQNLNHDAMYWYRQDPGQGLRLIYYSQIVNDFQKGDIAEGYSVSREKKESFPLTVTSAQKNPTAFYLCASSSNGANQPQHFGDGTRLSIL.

This chain connects TRBV9 to TRBJ2-1, with D tentatively TRBD1 (5 bases). Trimming took off 3 bases at V and 4 bases at J, with 8 bases between the two ends. The germline CDR1 and CDR2 sequences are SGDLS and YYNGEE. CDR3 length: 13 residues. The CDR3 here is CASSADSYNEQFF. The CDR3 DNA is TGTGCCAGCAGCGCTGACAGTTACAATGAGCAGTTCTTC.

The gene calls are TRBV6-5 and TRBJ1-6; 9 nucleotides align to TRBD1. J gave up 5 bases and V 0 bases, and 2 bases lay outside the gene matches. The V gene's germline CDR1 is MNHEY and CDR2 SVGAGI. The CDR3 covers 16 residues. DNA of the CDR3: TGTGCCAGCAGTTACTCGGACAGGGGAAATAATTCACCCCTCCACTTT. It is translated as CASSYSDRGNNSPLHF.

V is TRBV7-9 and J is TRBJ2-7; 9 positions agree with TRBD2. In germline, CDR1 is SEHNR, CDR2 FQNEAQ (reference sequence). The CDR3 is 16 amino acids. V gave up 5 bases and J gave up 3 bases; unmatched junction bases: 11. The CDR3 DNA is TGTGCCAGCAGCCAGAATCGAGCGGGAGGTATCTACGAGCAGTACTTC. This translates into CASSQNRAGGIYEQYF. Full variable domain (outside the CDR3, taken from reference TRBV7-9 and TRBJ2-7): DTGVSQNPRHKITKRGQNVTFRCDPISEHNRLYWYRQTLGQGPEFLTYFQNEAQLEKSRLLSDRFSAERPKGSFSTLEIQRTEQGDSAMYLCASSQNRAGGIYEQYFGPGTRLTVT.

A single count supports this clone. The CDR3, as DNA: TGCGCCAGCAGTGAGTCCCGGACTAGCGGGAGAAAGTACAATGAGCAGTTCTTC. Translated, it gives CASSESRTSGRKYNEQFF. The rearrangement joins TRBV10-1 to TRBJ2-1, with 13 positions matching TRBD2. CDR1 and CDR2 (germline): WNHNN, SYGVQD (reference sequence). V gave up 0 bases and J gave up 4 bases; unmatched junction bases: 6. The CDR3 is 18 residues long.

The rearrangement uses TRBV4-3 and TRBJ1-1; the match to TRBD1 covers 7 bases. In germline, CDR1 is LGHNA, CDR2 YSLEER. This CDR3 has 15 amino acids. Trimming cost V 4 bases and J 3 bases; bases outside gene matches: 8. CDR3 amino acids: CASSLSYRGDTEAFF. CDR3 in DNA: TGCGCCAGCAGCCTGTCTTACAGGGGTGACACTGAAGCTTTCTTT.

This clone was observed a few times. Here the CDR3 reads CASSQVEGGNQPQHF. Written as DNA, the CDR3 is TGTGCCAGCAGCCAGGTAGAGGGGGGGAATCAGCCCCAGCATTTT. This chain connects TRBV4-2 to TRBJ1-5; D might be TRBD1 (6 bases). Trimming cost V 3 bases and J 4 bases, with 13 bases left between them. The CDR3 runs to 15 residues. CDR1 and CDR2 (germline): LGHNA, YNFKEQ.

The chain combines TRBV20-1 with TRBJ2-5; no reliable D call. CDR1 is DFQATT and CDR2 is SNEGSKA in the germline V gene (reference sequence). V lost 0 bases and J lost 5, with 4 bases in between. The CDR3 has 11 residues. The CDR3 sequence: CSARDRETQYF. The CDR3 bases are TGCAGTGCTAGAGATCGGGAGACCCAGTACTTC.

V usage is TRBV3-1 (or the pseudogene TRBV3-2) and J usage is TRBJ2-5; D might be TRBD2 (6 bases). With 4 bases removed from V and 5 bases from J, the gap between germline ends came to 17 bases. This CDR3 has 15 residues. Germline V lookup: CDR1 LGHDT, CDR2 YNNKEL (reference sequence). CDR3 residues: CASSPRTKKMETQYF. In DNA form, the CDR3 reads TGTGCCAGCAGCCCCCGGACTAAAAAGATGGAGACCCAGTACTTC.

The genes are TRBV27 and TRBJ2-3, with unresolved D. Per the germline V gene, CDR1 is MNHEY and CDR2 is SMNVEV (reference sequence). The CDR3 runs 14 residues. The V and J ends lost 3 bases and 0 bases respectively, with 7 bases between them. CDR3 nucleotides: TGTGCCAGCAGTTTTCGACTGAGCACAGATACGCAGTATTTT. It encodes CASSFRLSTDTQYF.

V gene TRBV6-5 combines with J gene TRBJ1-2, with 10 bases matching TRBD1. This CDR3 comprises 15 residues. Germline V gene sequence: CDR1 MNHEY, CDR2 SVGAGI. V lost 6 bases, J lost 5 bases, and 9 bases stayed unmatched. The CDR3: CASRNRTGGKYGYTF. CDR3 in DNA: TGTGCCAGCAGGAATAGGACAGGGGGGAAGTATGGCTACACCTTC.

This chain joins TRBV7-6 and TRBJ1-2, with D possibly TRBD1 on 5 matching bases. CDR1 and CDR2 (germline): SGHVS, FNYEAQ. Trimming pared 1 base from V and 8 bases from J, leaving 11 bases between. The CDR3 runs to 13 residues. The CDR3 is CASSLGRDGGYTF. The CDR3 bases are TGTGCCAGCAGCTTAGGCAGGGATGGGGGCTACACCTTC.

The V and J genes are TRBV19 and TRBJ2-2, with 7 positions matching TRBD1. Germline values: CDR1 LNHDA, CDR2 SQIVND (reference sequence). This CDR3 has 13 residues. V lost 6 bases, J lost 5 bases, and 3 bases stayed unmatched. The CDR3 DNA sequence: TGTGCCAGTAGCAACAGGGGAACCGGGGAGCTGTTTTTT. Translation: CASSNRGTGELFF.

The chain employs TRBV6-6 and TRBJ2-1; D possibly corresponds to TRBD1 (5 bases). Germline assignment: CDR1 MNHNY and CDR2 SVGAGI (reference sequence). Trimming removed 5 bases from V and 6 bases from J, with 14 bases in between. This CDR3 has 14 residues. In nucleotides, the CDR3 is TGTGCCAGCAGTAAAAAGACAGACTTCAATGAGCAGTTCTTC. It codes for CASSKKTDFNEQFF.